This paragraph covers one T cell receptor beta chain sequence. This clone was observed a few times. The clone's antigen remains unknown. The record has no base qualities; no much larger clone is one base away. The cysteine opens and the phenylalanine closes a CDR3 of 14 amino acids. The DNA shown is the 42-base CDR3, in frame from base 1. CDR1 ENHRY and CDR2 SYGVKD are derived from the germline V gene. Ends trimmed: V by 6 bases, J by 5 bases; bases unmatched to a gene: 8. This entry is derived from a study of cytomegalovirus exposure and HLA in healthy donors listed by TCRdb under 2017. Regarding the study in general: An earlier analysis of roughly 500 of the donors reported approximately 290 Gb of sequence data and some 100 million unique TCR beta sequences from some 180 million T cells. A separate validation cohort of approximately 120 different subjects was used in addition to the approximately 700-subject first cohort. To predict cytomegalovirus infection status, the study brought together high-throughput TCR immunosequencing, statistical association of individual TCRs with disease status, and machine learning. A later genetic analysis used genome-wide SNP genotypes for about 60% of the roughly 700 donors, treating that subset as a discovery cohort. Of the 300 to 500 genotyped donors, approximately 80% were placed in the genetic ancestry cluster associated with self-reported Caucasian donors. To study patterns of TCR occurrence, a later analysis re-analyzed previously published TCR beta repertoires from 650 to 750 donors and added high-resolution HLA genotyping. An early release covering 550 to 700 HLA-typed donors comprised 250 to 350 gigabases of sequencing data and roughly 85 million unique TCR sequences. Typing coverage differed by locus: A, B, C, DRB1 and DQB1 were typed in roughly 620-630 donors, DQA1 in about 510, DPA1 in 600 to 610, and DPB1 in 472. The later analysis used no new phenotypic data to find candidate immune exposures, relying instead on TCR beta sequences and their occurrence across donors. Across 300 to 400 genotyped donors of the cohort, an average of roughly 250,000 unique TCR beta nucleotide sequences per donor were sequenced, and around 20% of those sequences were non-productive. An earlier analysis of 587 of the donors applied high-throughput TCR beta sequencing to assess whether each TCR beta V gene segment acted as functional or pseudogenic. The study aimed to test whether signatures of past pathogen exposure could be identified by cataloging public T cell receptors. Several DR-DQ haplotypes were treated as single units for association and clustering because of strong linkage in the cohort. Using immunosequencing, the study profiled T cell repertoires from approximately 700 subjects and related those repertoires to cytomegalovirus serostatus. Both class I and class II loci were covered by HLA typing, at four-digit resolution. Every repertoire in the discovery cohort had been generated on one and the same sequencing platform. Donor age, sex, ethnicity and CMV serostatus were compiled alongside the repertoire data.

The cohort consisted of approximately 670 healthy bone marrow donors. At the time of sampling, every cohort member was nominally healthy, though immune exposures that went unrecorded were likely present. The donor was CMV seropositive and belonged to the group of 250 to 300 seropositive cohort members. Every donor gave a peripheral blood sample, and the peripheral blood mononuclear cells from that sample were used for TCR beta sequencing. Genomic DNA was extracted from the blood cell samples with the Qiagen DNeasy Blood Extraction Kit. The library was built by means of the immunoSEQ multiplex PCR assay. For the multiplex PCR, a mixture combining 60 forward primers for TCR Vbeta segments and 13 reverse primers for TCR Jbeta segments was used. Amplification of the CDR3 region of rearranged TCR beta genes was performed with a multiplex PCR assay on genomic DNA. Amplified TCR beta libraries were sequenced as 87-base-pair reads on the Illumina HiSeq System. The study's own analysis went as follows. A later analysis tallied roughly 80 million unique TCR beta chains across the 700 or so repertoires, and some 10 million of those chains were shared by two or more donors. To remove PCR and sequencing errors, raw reads were error-corrected and collapsed into unique sequences using a nearest-neighbor algorithm that merged closely related sequences. Alignment of CDR3 sequences to IMGT reference sequences was used to assign V, D and J gene segments. Each retained sequence needed at least a six-nucleotide match to both a V gene segment and a J gene segment. Rearrangements were classified as productive when the CDR3 lacked stop codons and remained in frame with V and J, and all other rearrangements were classified as non-productive. Following IMGT convention, CDR3 was defined as the stretch from the second conserved V-encoded cysteine up to the conserved J-encoded phenylalanine. Sequences without an unambiguous match to a single V gene segment were excluded from the earlier analysis of approximately 600 of the donors. An earlier analysis of a few hundred of the donors called V segments functional above 56.7% productive rearrangements and segregating when the between-donor standard deviation exceeded 5%. A statistical classification framework was developed to diagnose cytomegalovirus status using the catalog of TCR beta chain sequences. In a later analysis, TCR nucleotide sequences were compared against IMGT/GENE-DB human TR gene sequences so that V and J genes could be assigned. Using the TCRdist pipeline, a later analysis assigned CDR3 sequences along with most-parsimonious VDJ recombination scenarios. In a later analysis, each TCR beta chain was defined by its CDR3 amino acid sequence together with its V-gene family, and reads lacking a unique V-gene family were excluded. To address suspected cross-contamination and a sequencing artifact, a later analysis removed under 600 highly shared, low-generation-probability nucleotide sequences. In a later analysis, a clonal expansion index was calculated for each public chain from normalized within-repertoire ranks of inferred template counts. Generation probabilities in a later analysis came from a VDJ recombination model fitted to out-of-frame rearrangements, and those results were checked against IGoR. Hypergeometric tests were used in a later analysis to score TCR-TCR, TCR-HLA and TCR-CMV co-occurrence, with a repertoire-size bias correction applied to the TCR pairs. False discovery rates were estimated in a later analysis by permuting HLA or CMV assignments 20 times. A later analysis grouped co-occurring TCRs with DBSCAN, adding TCRdist sequence similarity when clustering within HLA-allele-positive subsets. Co-occurrence clustering excluded repertoires with fewer than 30,000 or more than 120,000 public chains, plus five with anomalous nucleotide sharing. What TCRdb holds here is the immuneACCESS table cut down to in-frame rearrangements. Part of the clones is not present; checked against another copy, under half of the missing clones reflect an unresolved V gene, and the others are unexplained. That table furnishes V, J and clone size, whereas the DNA furnished D and trimming. The sample has some 140,000 clones on record, 80% of them singletons. More than 0.9% of the sample is taken by the ten largest.

Summary of the overall study and its limitations: According to a later analysis, TCR association rates differed among HLA loci, with DRB1 alleles showing the most associated TCRs and HLA-C alleles showing the fewest. While some public TCRs were present in many individuals, most TCR sequences turned up only very rarely across donors. Because counts were too low, roughly 16 rarely observed V segments, including chromosome 9 orphons, were excluded from the earlier analysis of some 540 of the donors. In a later genetic analysis, a missense DCLRE1C variant was associated with V-gene and J-gene trimming of TCR beta chains, and the association was replicated in an independent cohort. A group of highly shared sequence variants was considered likely to be a technical artifact of the sequencing pipeline. Broadly in line with IMGT annotations, most TCR beta V segments showed up in productive rearrangements about 87% or about 30% of the time in an earlier analysis of under 700 of the donors. A further reported finding was that TCR beta sequences accurately predicted the HLA-A and HLA-B alleles for most subjects in the first cohort. This cohort had only TCR beta chains sequenced, and the lack of alpha or paired-chain data limited which features could be detected. Because the 87-base-pair reads could not distinguish some IMGT-functional V segments, including TRBV6-2 and TRBV6-3, those segments were excluded. Correlated functional status among segregating V segments might be attributable to linkage disequilibrium, but an unknown experimental factor could not be ruled out. The study listed 164 TCR beta chains as associated with cytomegalovirus. According to a later analysis, most CMV-associated TCR beta chains appeared to be HLA-restricted, and the HLA associations seemed to be driven largely by CMV exposure. According to the authors, the approach could potentially be generalized to other disease states and immunological phenotypes. In a later analysis, some 17,000 TCR beta sequences were associated with specific HLA alleles at a false discovery rate of 0.05. A later analysis found that HLA-associated TCR beta chains were more clonally expanded and had lower generation probabilities than equally common non-associated chains. CMV serostatus was the only immune exposure information available for the cohort. Several of the top co-occurrence clusters appeared to be linked to parvovirus B19, influenza, CMV and Epstein-Barr virus, according to a later analysis. Sequencing depth was assumed to be roughly uniform across donors in the presence/absence analyses, though that assumption may not hold. When HLA alleles, especially DR and DQ, strongly co-occurred, TCR associations were difficult to assign to individual alleles. The classifier was reported to diagnose cytomegalovirus status with high specificity and sensitivity in both the original and validation cohorts. A later genetic analysis reported fewer N-insertions in productive TCRs among donors in an Asian-associated ancestry cluster than the approximately 670-donor mean. A few of the identified cytomegalovirus-associated TCR beta chains were confirmed in vitro to be specific for cytomegalovirus antigens. Because HLA typing was unavailable for some donors at each locus, only the typed subset was used in association tests.

The chain couples TRBV10-3 to TRBJ1-1; 8 central nucleotides agree with TRBD1. The sample was PBMCs. This sequence was found in a male donor in good health and CMV-seropositive. The DNA is as follows: TGTGCCATCAGCCGACAGGGGATACGGACTGAAGCTTTCTTT. It specifies CAISRQGIRTEAFF.